Listed below are T cell receptor beta chains from one sample, sequenced in a study of blood T cell repertoires in COVID-19. Only in-frame clones appear in the TCRdb table, and some are missing; sequencing was by immunoSEQ multiplex PCR. The sample consists of 150,000 or so clones, 81% of them appearing once. Sequencing input: peripheral blood. Receptors originate from a man aged 60 to 75 with active or convalescent COVID-19. The conserved cysteine and the conserved F or W are not part of the CDR3 here. The order of the fields is clone size, CDR3 length, V gene, CDR3 protein. Only some rows state a clone size, as once, few, many or a class for expanded clones.

clone_size: NA
cdr3_length: 11
v_call: TRBV12-5
cdr3_aa: ASGLGHTEEQF

clone_size: NA
cdr3_length: 11
v_call: TRBV5-1
cdr3_aa: ASSLVLAETQY

clone_size: few
cdr3_length: 11
v_call: TRBV10-3
cdr3_aa: AISPDPNEKLF

clone_size: NA
cdr3_length: 11
v_call: TRBV19
cdr3_aa: ASSNDRGDGYT

clone_size: NA
cdr3_length: 13
v_call: TRBV3-1/TRBV3-2
cdr3_aa: ASSQGAGKDNEQF

clone_size: NA
cdr3_length: 14
v_call: TRBV28
cdr3_aa: ASSWATGGPNYGYT

clone_size: NA
cdr3_length: 14
v_call: TRBV5-4
cdr3_aa: ASSVGDRGQSGELF

clone_size: NA
cdr3_length: 13
v_call: TRBV5-1
cdr3_aa: ASSLGGGSTDTQY

clone_size: NA
cdr3_length: 12
v_call: TRBV28
cdr3_aa: ASSTGQTNEKLF

clone_size: NA
cdr3_length: 13
v_call: TRBV7-2
cdr3_aa: ASSLLAAGWEPQH

clone_size: NA
cdr3_length: 13
v_call: TRBV11-1
cdr3_aa: ASSLGRQGSSHRM

clone_size: NA
cdr3_length: 11
v_call: TRBV6-5
cdr3_aa: ASSSGIFYEQY

clone_size: few
cdr3_length: 12
v_call: TRBV2
cdr3_aa: ASGEGLSMGELF

clone_size: NA
cdr3_length: 14
v_call: TRBV7-9
cdr3_aa: ASSPDGTGARSPLH

clone_size: NA
cdr3_length: 14
v_call: TRBV29-1
cdr3_aa: SVPYDSKHPNYGYT

clone_size: few
cdr3_length: 11
v_call: TRBV5-6
cdr3_aa: ATGTGNSYEQY

clone_size: NA
cdr3_length: 12
v_call: TRBV28
cdr3_aa: ASSVGQGAHGYT

clone_size: NA
cdr3_length: 12
v_call: TRBV7-8
cdr3_aa: ASSLLGGGEKLF

clone_size: NA
cdr3_length: 13
v_call: TRBV11-2
cdr3_aa: ASSRRRGINYGYT

clone_size: NA
cdr3_length: 16
v_call: TRBV5-1
cdr3_aa: ASRPGLAGGPLTGELF

clone_size: NA
cdr3_length: 13
v_call: TRBV7-2
cdr3_aa: ASSLGAGIAYEQY

clone_size: NA
cdr3_length: 14
v_call: TRBV1
cdr3_aa: TSSRYLVQPRHGYT

clone_size: NA
cdr3_length: 14
v_call: TRBV28
cdr3_aa: ATLVGGFYTNEKLF

clone_size: NA
cdr3_length: 11
v_call: TRBV5-1
cdr3_aa: ASSRGNQETQY

clone_size: NA
cdr3_length: 13
v_call: TRBV7-2
cdr3_aa: ASSLDYLGNTEAF

clone_size: NA
cdr3_length: 12
v_call: TRBV7-9
cdr3_aa: ASSSTGGAETQY

clone_size: NA
cdr3_length: 15
v_call: TRBV7-9
cdr3_aa: ASSFPSGRAGTDTQY

clone_size: NA
cdr3_length: 10
v_call: TRBV6-6
cdr3_aa: ASSSIAQPQH

clone_size: NA
cdr3_length: 13
v_call: TRBV6-2/TRBV6-3
cdr3_aa: ASSYSPGRAGELF

clone_size: few
cdr3_length: 13
v_call: TRBV5-5
cdr3_aa: ASSLEAGGPEKLF

clone_size: NA
cdr3_length: 12
v_call: TRBV5-5
cdr3_aa: ASSPGLTNEKLF

clone_size: NA
cdr3_length: 11
v_call: TRBV18
cdr3_aa: ASSLGVGTEAF

clone_size: NA
cdr3_length: 13
v_call: TRBV7-2
cdr3_aa: ASSQGTVGTDTQY

clone_size: few
cdr3_length: 12
v_call: TRBV29-1
cdr3_aa: SARPGTSNTEAF

clone_size: NA
cdr3_length: 14
v_call: TRBV14
cdr3_aa: ASSQPGLAKHNEQF

clone_size: few
cdr3_length: 12
v_call: TRBV2
cdr3_aa: ATGGVDGNQPQH

clone_size: NA
cdr3_length: 11
v_call: TRBV6-6
cdr3_aa: ALRTGANYGYT

clone_size: NA
cdr3_length: 13
v_call: TRBV18
cdr3_aa: ASSDQDIYNSPLH

clone_size: NA
cdr3_length: 14
v_call: TRBV29-1
cdr3_aa: SVVRDTKSSYNEQF